This T cell receptor (beta chain) comes out of a study of regulatory T cells in long-lasting Graves disease. Arm-PCR of CDR3 regions with iRepertoire HTBI primers generated TCR beta libraries. Authors' methods: Gene usage covered about 60 TRBV and 14 TRBJ segments. TCRdb passed the multiplex PCR reads through MiXCR, listing each CDR3 protein once. These V and J calls rely on TCRdb rather than the paper's analysis. In the table there are 400,000 to 600,000 distinct CDR3 sequences, 20% to 25% of which are singletons. Germline V gives CDR1 SGHRS, CDR2 YFSETQ. V lost 0 bases, J lost 7 bases, and 7 bases stayed unmatched. The CDR3 consists of 15 residues. This clonotype turned up a few times. This sample's time point: persistent/refractory GD, antithyroid drugs over 5 years with positive TRAb. Construction of the TCR library relied on RNA isolated from PBMCs.

The sample here was peripheral blood mononuclear cells (PBMCs), taken when the disease was refractory, from a patient treated with antithyroid drugs. This receptor was obtained from a female donor with Graves disease. The chain has TRBV5-1 and TRBJ1-1, with 9 bases matching TRBD1. CDR3 loop: CASSLGTGDLGEAFF. The CDR3 nucleotides are TGCGCCAGCAGCTTGGGGACAGGGGATTTAGGTGAAGCTTTCTTT.